What follows are 24 T cell receptor beta chains derived from one specimen sequenced in a study of T cell changes during pregnancy in multiple sclerosis. The repertoire was sequenced with immunoSEQ multiplex PCR; TCRdb's copy has only in-frame clones and lacks some. Among about 100,000 clones listed, more than 85% were seen once. The starting material was peripheral blood, obtained after pregnancy. The receptors originated from a female donor with multiple sclerosis, enrolled in a pregnancy study.

The chain employs TRBV7-3 and TRBJ2-1; 7 bases match TRBD1. The CDR3 covers 17 residues. The V segment lost 1 base and the J segment 7 bases; nucleotides outside the gene matches: 13. The germline V gene encodes CDR1 SGHTA and CDR2 FQGTGA. The CDR3 DNA reads TGTGCCAGCAGCTTAAAGCCCTGGGACAGAAGGCCAAATGAGCAGTTCTTC. Its translation is CASSLKPWDRRPNEQFF.

The chain is built from TRBV6-5 and TRBJ2-1, with D possibly matching TRBD1 (5 bases). V dropped 5 bases and J dropped 0 bases, with 8 bases sitting between them. Germline V gene lookup returns CDR1 MNHEY and CDR2 SVGAGI. The CDR3 runs 14 residues. In DNA form, the CDR3 reads TGTGCCAGCAGTCGGACACCCTCCTACAATGAGCAGTTCTTC. Encoded protein: CASSRTPSYNEQFF.

The CDR3 coding sequence is TGTGCCAGCAGCTTAGTGGACGGGCGGGGAGATTCTAACTATGGCTACACCTTC. Residues: CASSLVDGRGDSNYGYTF. The J gene is TRBJ1-2, the V gene TRBV13, with D hard to call. The CDR3 contains 18 residues. Trimming stripped 1 base from V and 0 bases from J, with 18 bases between. Germline V gives CDR1 PRHDT, CDR2 FYEKMQ (reference sequence).

The rearrangement links TRBV13 to TRBJ1-2, with D perhaps TRBD1 (6 bases). The CDR3 length is 13 residues. Germline V gene lookup returns CDR1 PRHDT and CDR2 FYEKMQ (reference sequence). The ends were cut back, 2 bases at V and 3 bases at J, with 7 bases in the middle. DNA for the CDR3: TGTGCCAGCAGCTTATCAGGGGACTATGGCTACACCTTC. The encoded protein is CASSLSGDYGYTF.

The CDR3: CATSRDTVERETQYF. The DNA of the CDR3 is TGTGCCACCAGCAGAGATACGGTGGAGAGGGAGACCCAGTACTTC. V usage is TRBV15 and J usage is TRBJ2-5; D is unresolved. V was pared by 0 bases and J by 5 bases, with 13 bases between. CDR1 is LNHNV, CDR2 YYDKDF, per germline (reference sequence). The CDR3 covers 15 residues.

V is TRBV9 and J is TRBJ1-2, with a possible D match to TRBD1 (5 bases). This CDR3 has 14 residues. V lost 4 bases and J 6 bases, leaving 16 bases between the germline ends. Germline CDR1 is SGDLS and CDR2 is YYNGEE. DNA of the CDR3: TGTGCCAGCAGCCGAGGGGAGGGTTTGGATGGCTACACCTTC. Protein product: CASSRGEGLDGYTF.

This rearrangement joins TRBV6-5 to TRBJ1-4, with a tentative D call TRBD1 (6 bases). Per the germline V gene, CDR1 is MNHEY and CDR2 is SVGAGI. This CDR3 is 14 amino acids long. V lost 4 bases and J lost 6, with 12 bases in between. The CDR3 nucleotides read TGTGCCAGCAGTTCTACGGGGGGCTATGAAAAACTGTTTTTT. It is translated as CASSSTGGYEKLFF.

The chain is built from TRBV10-3 and TRBJ1-6; 9 bases are a match to TRBD1. Germline V gene lookup returns CDR1 ENHRY and CDR2 SYGVKD. The V gene end was trimmed by 2 bases and the J gene end by 7 bases; junction bases not matched to a gene: 0. The CDR3 runs to 14 residues. The CDR3 DNA sequence: TGTGCCATCAGTGAGGGACAGGGGAATTCACCCCTCCACTTT. It translates to CAISEGQGNSPLHF.

This clone was observed a single time. The V gene is TRBV14, the J gene TRBJ2-7; the D is unclear. Germline CDR1 reads SGHDN; CDR2 reads FVKESK. The V gene lost 4 bases and the J gene lost 8 bases, with 15 bases spanning the gap. This CDR3 region has 13 residues. The DNA of the CDR3 is TGTGCCAGCAGCCGAACTCTTTTAACGCAGCAGTACTTC. Its protein product is CASSRTLLTQQYF.

V is TRBV5-1 and J is TRBJ1-3, with a possible D match to TRBD1 (5 bases). The CDR3 contains 17 residues. Between the trimmed V and J ends, which lost 3 bases and 4 bases, there was a span of 20 bases. Germline assignment: CDR1 SGHRS and CDR2 YFSETQ. The CDR3 coding sequence is TGCGCCAGCAGCTCCTCCGGGACTTCAGTAACCGGAAACACCATATATTTT. This sequence encodes CASSSSGTSVTGNTIYF.

The V and J genes are TRBV7-3 and TRBJ2-1; 8 positions match TRBD2. CDR1 is SGHTA and CDR2 is FQGTGA in the germline V gene. The CDR3 extends over 17 amino acids. The junction had 12 bases not matched to a gene; V was cut back by 5 bases and J by 3 bases. CDR3 in amino acids: CASSPLHGGAVYNEQFF. The CDR3 DNA reads as TGTGCCAGCAGCCCACTCCACGGGGGGGCCGTCTACAATGAGCAGTTCTTC.

This clone was recorded only once. This chain links TRBV29-1 with TRBJ2-7; a possible D gene is TRBD1 (5 bases). Trimming removed 4 bases from V and 3 bases from J, with 10 bases in between. The germline V gene has CDR1 SQVTM and CDR2 ANQGSEA. This CDR3 has 12 residues. The CDR3 region has the DNA TGCAGCGTTGTAGGGGCCGGCTACGAGCAGTACTTC. Amino acids: CSVVGAGYEQYF.

The J gene is TRBJ1-6, the V gene TRBV6-5; D ambiguous. This CDR3 is built from 15 residues. Germline V gene sequence: CDR1 MNHEY, CDR2 SVGAGI. V was trimmed by 0 bases and J by 9 bases, leaving 12 bases between them. CDR3 nucleotides: TGTGCCAGCAGTTACTCGAAAGACTTTAGTTCACCCCTCCACTTT. Encoded protein: CASSYSKDFSSPLHF.

The chain combines TRBV18 with TRBJ1-5; tentative D call: TRBD1 (6 bases). Germline V gene data show CDR1 as KGHSH and CDR2 as LQKENI. This CDR3 comprises 17 residues. The V and J ends lost 6 bases and 1 base respectively, with 19 bases between them. CDR3 in amino acids: CASSAMGGAASNQPQHF. DNA of the CDR3: TGTGCCAGCTCCGCCATGGGGGGGGCGGCGAGCAATCAGCCCCAGCATTTT.

This chain uses TRBV5-5 with TRBJ1-1; no clear D. From germline, CDR1 is SGHKS and CDR2 YYEKEE (reference sequence). The CDR3 length is 15 residues. Trimming shortened V by 0 bases and J by 4 bases, and 13 bases separated the two germline ends. Here the CDR3 reads CASSLAEPGVTEAFF. CDR3 in DNA: TGTGCCAGCAGCTTGGCAGAACCCGGGGTCACTGAAGCTTTCTTT.

As DNA, the CDR3 is TGCGCCAGCAGCTATGGACAGGGCTGGAATGAGCAGTTCTTC. Protein product: CASSYGQGWNEQFF. The V call is TRBV5-1, the J call TRBJ2-1; 8 positions agree with TRBD1. Germline V gene data show CDR1 as SGHRS and CDR2 as YFSETQ. V was pared by 3 bases and J by 7 bases, with 6 bases of the junction left unmatched. CDR3 length: 14 amino acids. The whole variable domain, remainder taken from reference TRBV5-1 and TRBJ2-1, is KAGVTQTPRYLIKTRGQQVTLSCSPISGHRSVSWYQQTPGQGLQFLFEYFSETQRNKGNFPGRFSGRQFSNSRSEMNVSTLELGDSALYLCASSYGQGWNEQFFGPGTRLTVL.

The V and J genes are TRBV6-8 and TRBJ1-5, with D perhaps TRBD1 (6 bases). Trimming pared 8 bases from V and 4 bases from J, leaving 12 bases between. In germline, CDR1 is MNHGY, CDR2 SAAAGT. The CDR3 totals 13 residues. The CDR3 sequence is CASPGGQNQPQHF. Here the CDR3 DNA reads TGTGCCAGCCCGGGGGGGCAGAATCAGCCCCAGCATTTT.

This chain connects TRBV30 to TRBJ2-3; unclear D gene. V shed 2 bases and J shed 3 bases, with 3 bases lying between them. Germline lookup yields CDR1 GTSNPN and CDR2 SVGIG (reference sequence). The CDR3 consists of 11 residues. The DNA of the CDR3 is TGTGCCTGGAGTCCAACAGATACGCAGTATTTT. Translating it yields CAWSPTDTQYF.

The CDR3, as DNA: TGTGCCAGCAGCCAAGAAGAGAATTCACCCCTCCACTTT. As protein: CASSQEENSPLHF. The chain joins TRBV4-2 to TRBJ1-6; D call uncertain. Germline CDR1 is LGHNA and CDR2 is YNFKEQ. Trimming removed 0 bases from V and 7 bases from J, with 4 bases in between. The CDR3 runs to 13 residues.

This chain joins TRBV6-5 and TRBJ2-7; TRBD1 aligns across 9 bases. The germline V gene encodes CDR1 MNHEY and CDR2 SVGAGI. The J segment lost 3 bases and the V segment lost 6 bases, leaving 6 bases of the junction unmatched. This CDR3 contains 14 residues. The CDR3 DNA reads as TGTGCCAGCAGAATTGGGACAGGGATCTACGAGCAGTACTTC. Its translation: CASRIGTGIYEQYF.

This chain uses TRBV5-1 with TRBJ2-1; D possibly corresponds to TRBD1 (6 bases). The germline gives CDR1 SGHRS, CDR2 YFSETQ. Trimming stripped 0 bases from V and 8 bases from J, with 15 bases between. The CDR3 spans 15 residues. DNA of the CDR3: TGCGCCAGCAGCTTGGCACAGGGTTGGGGAGATGAGCAGTTCTTC. As protein: CASSLAQGWGDEQFF. Variable domain in full (rest from reference TRBV5-1 and TRBJ2-1): KAGVTQTPRYLIKTRGQQVTLSCSPISGHRSVSWYQQTPGQGLQFLFEYFSETQRNKGNFPGRFSGRQFSNSRSEMNVSTLELGDSALYLCASSLAQGWGDEQFFGPGTRLTVL.

The rearrangement joins TRBV9 to TRBJ2-1; D gene unclear. This CDR3 comprises 16 residues. V was trimmed by 0 bases and J by 7 bases, leaving 17 bases between them. Germline V gene sequence: CDR1 SGDLS, CDR2 YYNGEE. CDR3 residues: CASSVGLASVENEQFF. The CDR3 DNA reads as TGTGCCAGCAGCGTAGGGCTCGCAAGCGTAGAAAATGAGCAGTTCTTC.

A single count supports this clone. The rearrangement uses TRBV4-1 and TRBJ2-5; 8 nucleotides align to TRBD1. Germline V gives CDR1 MGHRA, CDR2 YSYEKL. The CDR3 is 13 amino acids. With V trimmed by 4 bases and J by 6 bases, 4 bases remained unmatched. The CDR3 protein is CASSPGQGQTQYF. The CDR3 nucleotides are TGCGCCAGCAGCCCCGGACAGGGACAGACCCAGTACTTC.

The rearrangement links TRBV19 to TRBJ2-3, with D hard to call. The germline V gene has CDR1 LNHDA and CDR2 SQIVND (reference sequence). This CDR3 comprises 16 residues. V shed 1 base and J shed 0 bases, with 11 bases lying between them. The CDR3 reads CASSIGTVLSTDTQYF. The CDR3, as DNA: TGTGCCAGTAGTATAGGTACAGTCCTTAGCACAGATACGCAGTATTTT.